This T cell receptor beta chain comes out of a study of T-cell reconstitution after alpha-beta-depleted transplantation in children. This clonotype was seen at least ten times. It was with unique molecular identifiers that the TCRbeta library was prepared. TCRdb reprocessed the PCR reads via MiXCR and lists one record per CDR3 protein. The sample includes about 72,000 distinct CDR3 sequences, around 6.6% seen only once; the top ten take approximately 2.4%. Trimming took 5 bases from V and 4 from J, leaving 12 bases between them. Germline V gene sequence: CDR1 MDHEN, CDR2 SYDVKM. The CDR3 runs 14 residues.

V gene TRBV28 combines with J gene TRBJ1-5, with D possibly matching TRBD1 (5 bases). Specimen: PBMCs from the stem cell graft donor, collected from the stem cell graft. The TCR sequence derives from a human donor who donated a stem cell graft to a child with acute lymphoblastic leukemia. CDR3: CASSAGGYNQPQHF. CDR3 coding DNA: TGTGCCAGCAGTGCTGGGGGTTATAATCAGCCCCAGCATTTT.